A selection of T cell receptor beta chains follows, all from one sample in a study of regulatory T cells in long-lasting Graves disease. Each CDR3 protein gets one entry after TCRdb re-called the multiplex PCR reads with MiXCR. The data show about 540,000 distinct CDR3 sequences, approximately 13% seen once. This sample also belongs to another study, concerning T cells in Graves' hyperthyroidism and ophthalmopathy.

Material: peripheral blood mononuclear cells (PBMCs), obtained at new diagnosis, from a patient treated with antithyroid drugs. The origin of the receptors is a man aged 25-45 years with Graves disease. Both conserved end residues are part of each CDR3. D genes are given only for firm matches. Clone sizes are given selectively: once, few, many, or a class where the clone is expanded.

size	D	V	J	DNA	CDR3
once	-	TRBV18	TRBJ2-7	TGTGCCAGCTCCATCAGGGGGGGCAGCGGGGGCTCCTACGAGCAGTACTTC	CASSIRGGSGGSYEQYF
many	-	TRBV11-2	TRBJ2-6	TGTGCCAGCAGCCAAGAAAGGGGGGGGGCCAACGTCCTGACTTTC	CASSQERGGANVLTF
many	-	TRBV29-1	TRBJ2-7	TGCAGCGTTGAAGGGGGGACAACAGGTTGGTCCAGCGAGCAGTACTTC	CSVEGGTTGWSSEQYF
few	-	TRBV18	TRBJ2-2	TGTGCCAGCTCACCACGGGGTTTGGTCGGGGAGCTGTTTTTT	CASSPRGLVGELFF
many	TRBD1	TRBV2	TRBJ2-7	TGTGCCAGCAGGGGGACAGGGGGATACGAGCAGTACTTC	CASRGTGGYEQYF
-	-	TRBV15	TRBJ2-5	TGTGCCACCAGCAGAGAGAGGACAGACGGCGGGACCCAGTACTTC	CATSRERTDGGTQYF
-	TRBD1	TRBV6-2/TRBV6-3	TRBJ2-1	TGTGCCACGCGACAGGGGGGCTTGGAGCAGTTCTTC	CATRQGGLEQFF
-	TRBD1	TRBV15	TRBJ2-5	TGTGCCACCAGCGGGACAGAGGTTGTAGAGACCCAGTACTTC	CATSGTEVVETQYF
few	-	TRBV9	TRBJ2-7	TGTGCCAGCAGCGTAGCTGGAGGCGGGCGGGCCCCATACGAGCAGTACTTC	CASSVAGGGRAPYEQYF
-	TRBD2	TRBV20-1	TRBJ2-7	TGCAGTGCCACCCCCCTAGCGGGGCCCTACGAGCAGTACTTC	CSATPLAGPYEQYF
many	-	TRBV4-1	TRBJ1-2	TGCGCCAGCAGCCAAGATGACAGGAACTATGGCTACACCTTC	CASSQDDRNYGYTF
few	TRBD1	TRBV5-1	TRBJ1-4	TGCGCCAGCAGCTTGGAGGGGGTTTGGACAGGGAGTCTCAGTGAAAAACTGTTTTTT	CASSLEGVWTGSLSEKLFF
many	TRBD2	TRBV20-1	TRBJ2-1	TGCAGTGCTAGAGGGCGACTAGCGGGGAATGAGCAGTTCTTC	CSARGRLAGNEQFF
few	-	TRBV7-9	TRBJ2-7	TGTGCCAGCAGCGAACTAGCCCCAGGCTCCTACGAGCAGTACTTC	CASSELAPGSYEQYF
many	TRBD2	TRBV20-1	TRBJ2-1	TGCAGTGCTAGAAGACTAGCGGGAGGGCCCTACAATGAGCAGTTCTTC	CSARRLAGGPYNEQFF
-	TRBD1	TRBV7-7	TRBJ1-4	TGTGCTAGCAGCCCCGGGACAGGGGGAAAAAAACTGTTTTTT	CASSPGTGGKKLFF
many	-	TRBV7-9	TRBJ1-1	TGTGCCAGCTGCGGTGGGGAGAACACTGAAGCTTTCTTT	CASCGGENTEAFF
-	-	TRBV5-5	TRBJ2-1	TGTGCCAGCAGCTTGCGAAGGTCTGGGGATGAGCAGTTCTTC	CASSLRRSGDEQFF
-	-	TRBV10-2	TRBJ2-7	TGCGCCAGCAGTGACGAGGTCGAGCAGTACTTC	CASSDEVEQYF
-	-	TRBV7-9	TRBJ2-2	TGTGCCAGCAGCTTAGTCCCAGCCGGGGAGCTGTTTTTT	CASSLVPAGELFF
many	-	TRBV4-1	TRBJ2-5	TGCGCCAGCAGCCACAGAGAGACCCAGTACTTC	CASSHRETQYF
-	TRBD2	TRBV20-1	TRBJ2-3	TGCAGTGCTATATGGACTAGAACAGATACGCAGTATTTT	CSAIWTRTDTQYF
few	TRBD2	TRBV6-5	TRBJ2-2	TGTGCCAGCAGTTCTAGCGGGAGGAGGGCCGGGGAGCTGTTTTTT	CASSSSGRRAGELFF
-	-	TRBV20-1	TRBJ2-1	TGCAGTGCTCTAACCGAGACTAAGGGTGAGCAGTTCTTC	CSALTETKGEQFF
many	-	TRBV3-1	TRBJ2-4	TGTGCCAGCAGCCAGGCTACTCCGGTTCAGTACTTC	CASSQATPVQYF
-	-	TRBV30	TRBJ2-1	TGTGCCTGGAGTCAGCGCAACAATGAGCAGTTCTTC	CAWSQRNNEQFF
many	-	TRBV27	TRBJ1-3	TGTGCCAGCAGTCTAGGACGGACCTCTGGAAACACCATATATTTT	CASSLGRTSGNTIYF
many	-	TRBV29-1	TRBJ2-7	TGCAGCGTTGGGTCGGGGGCCTCTTACGAGCAGTACTTC	CSVGSGASYEQYF
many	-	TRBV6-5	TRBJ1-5	TGTGCCAGCAGTTACTCGCTGCAGAACAATCAGCCCCAGCATTTT	CASSYSLQNNQPQHF